A single sample is the source of the 9 T cell receptor beta chains below, sequenced in a study of radiation and T cells in renal cell carcinoma (dated by TCRdb to between 2020 and 2021). Reading the label with the study, this specimen's time point is: blood 4 weeks post-SBRT, at nephrectomy. What the treatment or condition label conveys for this sample: 15 Gy SBRT to primary tumor, nephrectomy 4 weeks later. Library creation used the immunoSEQ multiplex PCR assay. The table was pulled from immuneACCESS by TCRdb, which kept in-frame rearrangements only. Such tables lose some clones; where checked, under half of the loss comes from unresolved V genes, and the rest has no known cause. Counted in this sample were some 64,000 clones; 65% to 80% of them appeared once. The ten largest account for about 6.4% of the sample. Sequencing was performed on blood, taken from a patient whose treatment included radiotherapy and nephrectomy. All receptors come from a man aged 55-75 years with renal cell carcinoma.

The chain couples TRBV7-2 to TRBJ1-4, with D possibly matching TRBD1 (6 bases). Germline values: CDR1 SGHTA, CDR2 FQGNSA. This CDR3 spans 15 amino acids. V was trimmed by 3 bases and J by 4 bases, leaving 12 bases between them. As DNA, the CDR3 is TGTGCCAGCAGCTTCCCCAACAGGGTTAATGAAAAACTGTTTTTT. Protein: CASSFPNRVNEKLFF.

The sample holds many counts of this clone. V gene TRBV6-5 combines with J gene TRBJ1-5; D is ambiguous. The germline V gene encodes CDR1 MNHEY and CDR2 SVGAGI. V shed 2 bases and J shed 7 bases, with 12 bases lying between them. The CDR3 covers 14 residues. The CDR3 region is CASSYGRSGQPQHF. The CDR3 DNA is TGTGCCAGCAGTTACGGGCGAAGTGGACAGCCCCAGCATTTT.

The V and J genes are TRBV11-2 and TRBJ2-4; 7 nucleotides align to TRBD2. This CDR3 is 18 amino acids long. Germline CDR1 SGHAT, CDR2 FQNNGV. The trim removed 5 bases at V and 6 bases at J, leaving 19 bases unmatched. The CDR3 nucleotides are TGTGCCAGCAGCCCTCGAGCCTCTAGCGGACCTGGGGGAAACATTCAGTACTTC. This translates into CASSPRASSGPGGNIQYF.

The V call is TRBV6-1, the J call TRBJ2-1, with 7 bases lining up with TRBD2. V trimming: 8 bases; J trimming: 5 bases; junction bases outside the gene matches: 12. From germline, CDR1 is MNHNS and CDR2 SASEGT. The CDR3 runs 15 residues. Here the CDR3 reads CASVLASGLNNEQFF. In DNA form, the CDR3 reads TGTGCCAGCGTACTGGCTAGCGGTTTAAACAATGAGCAGTTCTTC.

This clone was found a few times. The chain joins TRBV5-1 to TRBJ2-2, with D perhaps matching TRBD1 or TRBD2 (6 bases each). The CDR3 runs 16 residues. The V end was cut by 0 bases, the J end by 7 bases, with 16 bases between. Germline values: CDR1 SGHRS, CDR2 YFSETQ. The CDR3 DNA follows: TGCGCCAGCAGCTTGGCGGGGGCGTCATTACTCGGGGAGCTGTTTTTT. This codes for CASSLAGASLLGELFF.

This chain uses TRBV6-6 with TRBJ2-7; D unresolved. Trimming stripped 0 bases from V and 4 bases from J, with 13 bases between. The CDR3 length is 15 residues. Germline V lookup: CDR1 MNHNY, CDR2 SVGAGI (reference sequence). CDR3 nucleotides: TGTGCCAGCAGTTACTCAGGAAACTCAGGTTACGAGCAGTACGTC. Its translation: CASSYSGNSGYEQYV.

The chain uses TRBV6-5 and TRBJ2-2; D uncertain. The CDR3 consists of 14 residues. Germline V gives CDR1 MNHEY, CDR2 SVGAGI. Trimming stripped 6 bases from V and 0 bases from J, with 8 bases between. For the CDR3, the DNA is TGTGCCAGCAGCGAGCATTCGAACACCGGGGAGCTGTTTTTT. Translated, it gives CASSEHSNTGELFF.

This clone was picked up one time. DNA of the CDR3: TGTGCCAGCAGTTCCCCCAGACCCACAGATACGCAGTATTTT. Its translation: CASSSPRPTDTQYF. V gene TRBV27 combines with J gene TRBJ2-3; D is undetermined. Trimming removed 4 bases from V and 2 bases from J, with 10 bases in between. Per germline, CDR1 MNHEY and CDR2 SMNVEV (reference sequence). The CDR3 length is 14 residues.

The chain combines TRBV7-9 with TRBJ2-5; the match to TRBD2 covers 14 bases. V lost 4 bases to trimming and J lost 5 bases; unmatched junction nucleotides: 9. The CDR3 covers 17 residues. Germline assignment: CDR1 SEHNR and CDR2 FQNEAQ (reference sequence). The CDR3, as DNA: TGTGCCAGCAGCTCTCCCTCGGGGACTAGCGGGAGTGAGACCCAGTACTTC. It translates to CASSSPSGTSGSETQYF. Drawing the rest from reference TRBV7-9 and TRBJ2-5, the complete variable domain is DTGVSQNPRHKITKRGQNVTFRCDPISEHNRLYWYRQTLGQGPEFLTYFQNEAQLEKSRLLSDRFSAERPKGSFSTLEIQRTEQGDSAMYLCASSSPSGTSGSETQYFGPGTRLLVL.